The 27 T cell receptor beta chains below all came from one sample that was sequenced in a study of technical replicates of blood from four donors. Method: immunoSEQ multiplex PCR; TCRdb's copy keeps in-frame clones and lacks some. The table shows 14,000 or so clones, with approximately 88% occurring only once. Sequences were obtained from PBMCs. These receptors came from a human donor in good health.

The rearrangement joins TRBV29-1 to TRBJ2-5; 7 nucleotides agree with TRBD2. Germline V gives CDR1 SQVTM, CDR2 ANQGSEA. The CDR3 is made up of 17 amino acids. V dropped 3 bases and J dropped 1; count of bases not matched to a gene: 14. The CDR3 is CSVDFHIGRVVQETQYF. CDR3 nucleotide sequence: TGCAGCGTTGATTTTCACATAGGGAGGGTCGTCCAAGAGACCCAGTACTTC.

The V gene is TRBV2, the J gene TRBJ2-2; 10 bases are shared with TRBD2. The CDR3 length is 15 residues. Looked up from germline, CDR1 is SNHLY and CDR2 is FYNNEI. V lost 2 bases and J lost 3; bases outside the gene matches: 0. CDR3 sequence reads: CASSESGRDTGELFF. DNA for the CDR3: TGTGCCAGCAGTGAAAGCGGGAGGGACACCGGGGAGCTGTTTTTT.

Worth noting for this clone: Other DNA variants within this sample encode the same CDR3. The CDR3 coding sequence is TGTGCCAGTAGTATAGATTTGGCTAGCGGCTCCTACAATGAGCAGTTCTTC. Translation gives CASSIDLASGSYNEQFF. V gene TRBV19 combines with J gene TRBJ2-1, with TRBD2 matching 7 bases. The CDR3 is 17 residues long. Germline values: CDR1 LNHDA, CDR2 SQIVND (reference sequence). Trimming at V came to 0 bases and at J to 0 bases, leaving 5 bases not matched to a gene. The variable domain in full, completed from reference TRBV19 and TRBJ2-1, reads DGGITQSPKYLFRKEGQNVTLSCEQNLNHDAMYWYRQDPGQGLRLIYYSQIVNDFQKGDIAEGYSVSREKKESFPLTVTSAQKNPTAFYLCASSIDLASGSYNEQFFGPGTRLTVL.

This rearrangement joins TRBV7-8 to TRBJ1-5, with D perhaps matching TRBD1 (6 bases). This CDR3 contains 15 residues. The germline V and J ends were trimmed by 2 bases and 3 bases, with 11 bases remaining between them. Germline CDR1 SGHVS, CDR2 FQNEAQ. The CDR3 bases are TGTGCCAGCAGCTTATTACAGGGTCCCAATCAGCCCCAGCATTTT. As protein: CASSLLQGPNQPQHF. Combining the CDR3 with reference TRBV7-8 and TRBJ1-5 gives the whole variable domain GAGVSQSPRYKVAKRGQDVALRCDPISGHVSLFWYQQALGQGPEFLTYFQNEAQLDKSGLPSDRFFAERPEGSVSTLKIQRTQQEDSAVYLCASSLLQGPNQPQHFGDGTRLSIL.

CDR3 bases: TGTGCCAGCAGACCTCCCTCCGTGCTTAGCACTGAAGCTTTCTTT. It specifies CASRPPSVLSTEAFF. The rearrangement joins TRBV6-6 to TRBJ1-1; D not certain. V gave up 6 bases and J gave up 4 bases, with 18 bases separating them. The CDR3 has 15 residues. Per germline, CDR1 MNHNY and CDR2 SVGAGI (reference sequence).

Regarding this clone: Germline and junction disagree at one end, which may indicate a read error. This chain connects TRBV5-1 to TRBJ1-2, with 9 bases lining up with TRBD1. This CDR3 contains 13 residues. CDR1 and CDR2 (germline): SGHRS, YFSETQ. The CDR3 loop is CASSLRTGDGYTF. The CDR3 DNA reads TGCGCCAGCAGCCTCCGGACAGGGGATGGTTACACCTTC.

The rearrangement links TRBV18 to TRBJ2-7, with D unclear. The CDR3 has 13 residues. Germline V gives CDR1 KGHSH, CDR2 LQKENI. The germline V and J ends were trimmed by 4 bases and 0 bases, with 7 bases remaining between them. The CDR3 DNA sequence: TGTGCCAGCTCACTAGCAGCCTCCTACGAGCAGTACTTC. Translated: CASSLAASYEQYF.

This chain uses TRBV19 with TRBJ2-1, with a possible D match to TRBD2 (5 bases). This CDR3 is built from 15 residues. Trimming cost V 4 bases and J 9 bases, with 19 bases left between them. CDR1 LNHDA and CDR2 SQIVND come from the germline V gene (reference sequence). CDR3 region: CASSTLSNAAGEQFF. In nucleotides, the CDR3 is TGTGCCAGTAGTACGCTATCAAATGCGGCGGGTGAGCAGTTCTTC.

V gene TRBV7-6 combines with J gene TRBJ2-7, with D tentatively TRBD2 (5 bases). CDR3 length equals 14 residues. V lost 1 base to trimming and J lost 6 bases, with 13 bases between them. Germline CDR1 is SGHVS and CDR2 is FNYEAQ. The CDR3 DNA reads TGTGCCAGCAGCTTAGTCGGGAATCGGCGCGAGCAGTACTTC. Protein: CASSLVGNRREQYF.

The genes are TRBV19 and TRBJ2-1; 13 bases fit TRBD2. Looked up from germline, CDR1 is LNHDA and CDR2 is SQIVND (reference sequence). CDR3 length: 14 amino acids. With 6 bases clipped from V and 9 bases from J, the junction kept 5 bases outside the gene matches. In nucleotides, the CDR3 is TGTGCCAGTAGAGGACTAGCGGGAGTGGGTGAGCAGTTCTTC. It specifies CASRGLAGVGEQFF.

The sample holds one count of this clone. The chain links TRBV7-9 to TRBJ2-5, with 12 positions matching TRBD2. Germline V lookup: CDR1 SEHNR, CDR2 FQNEAQ (reference sequence). Germline trimming cut 4 bases from V and 5 bases from J; bases unmatched to any gene: 8. The CDR3 extends over 16 amino acids. DNA for the CDR3: TGTGCCAGCAGCTGGGCACTAGCGGGGGGTTCGGAGACCCAGTACTTC. This sequence encodes CASSWALAGGSETQYF.

This clone showed up just a few times. The CDR3 loop is CASGGNGEKLFF. In DNA, the CDR3 is TGCGCCAGCGGGGGGAACGGTGAAAAACTGTTTTTT. The V gene is TRBV10-1, the J gene TRBJ1-4; maybe TRBD1 (5 bases). The CDR3 runs to 12 residues. The germline V and J ends were trimmed by 8 bases and 7 bases, with 11 bases remaining between them. Germline loops: CDR1 WNHNN, CDR2 SYGVQD (reference sequence).

This clone has just one count. The V and J genes are TRBV6-1 and TRBJ2-5; D unclear. The germline gives CDR1 MNHNS, CDR2 SASEGT. This CDR3 is 15 amino acids long. The V end lost 1 base, the J end lost 2 bases, and 11 bases lay between the germline ends. CDR3 nucleotide sequence: TGTGCCAGCAGTGAAGGCACTGCGCCTCAAGAGACCCAGTACTTC. As protein: CASSEGTAPQETQYF.

The rearrangement uses TRBV19 and TRBJ2-7; D possibly corresponds to TRBD2 (6 bases). Germline CDR1 LNHDA, CDR2 SQIVND (reference sequence). CDR3 length: 15 residues. V lost 7 bases to trimming and J lost 0 bases, with 16 bases between them. The CDR3 region is CASNPGDGSSYEQYF. The CDR3, as DNA: TGTGCCAGTAATCCGGGGGACGGGAGCTCCTACGAGCAGTACTTC.

The V call is TRBV19, the J call TRBJ1-1, with D possibly being TRBD1 (6 bases). Trimming took 5 bases from V and 7 from J, leaving 20 bases between them. Germline assignment: CDR1 LNHDA and CDR2 SQIVND (reference sequence). The CDR3 extends over 15 amino acids. This CDR3 is CASSPTTGRGGEAFF. CDR3 nucleotides: TGTGCCAGTAGTCCCACGACAGGACGAGGGGGTGAAGCTTTCTTT. The variable domain in full, with the rest retrieved from reference TRBV19 and TRBJ1-1, is DGGITQSPKYLFRKEGQNVTLSCEQNLNHDAMYWYRQDPGQGLRLIYYSQIVNDFQKGDIAEGYSVSREKKESFPLTVTSAQKNPTAFYLCASSPTTGRGGEAFFGQGTRLTVV.

The chain combines TRBV7-8 with TRBJ1-2, with unresolved D. Germline loops: CDR1 SGHVS, CDR2 FQNEAQ. CDR3 length: 14 residues. The V end lost 6 bases, the J end lost 0 bases, and 11 bases lay between the germline ends. The CDR3, as DNA: TGTGCCAGCAGTGAGACTATAGCTAACTATGGCTACACCTTC. Encoded protein: CASSETIANYGYTF. Full variable domain (rest looked up from reference TRBV7-8 and TRBJ1-2): GAGVSQSPRYKVAKRGQDVALRCDPISGHVSLFWYQQALGQGPEFLTYFQNEAQLDKSGLPSDRFFAERPEGSVSTLKIQRTQQEDSAVYLCASSETIANYGYTFGSGTRLTVV.

This clone has only one observation. This chain links TRBV6-5 with TRBJ1-1; TRBD1 might be the D (5 bases). From germline, CDR1 is MNHEY and CDR2 SVGAGI. The length of the CDR3 is 14 residues. The V end was cut by 6 bases, the J end by 6 bases, with 17 bases between. The CDR3 coding sequence is TGTGCCAGCAGCCCCGGGGGGGGGACGGCTGAAGCTTTCTTT. It codes for CASSPGGGTAEAFF.

The rearrangement joins TRBV7-2 to TRBJ1-1; tentative D call: TRBD1 (6 bases). There are 14 residues in the CDR3. The germline V gene encodes CDR1 SGHTA and CDR2 FQGNSA. Trimming took 5 bases from V and 3 from J, leaving 13 bases between them. The CDR3 loop reads CASSNRDLYTEAFF. CDR3 DNA: TGTGCCAGCAGCAACAGGGACCTCTACACTGAAGCTTTCTTT.

The chain is built from TRBV6-1 and TRBJ2-1; D gene uncertain. Germline values: CDR1 MNHNS, CDR2 SASEGT. The V end lost 0 bases, the J end lost 8 bases, and 8 bases lay between the germline ends. The CDR3 runs to 13 residues. CDR3 DNA sequence: TGTGCCAGCAGTGAAGCGGTAAGCGATGAGCAGTTCTTC. This encodes CASSEAVSDEQFF.

This clone was recorded a few times. The chain employs TRBV7-8 and TRBJ1-2; D might be TRBD1 (5 bases). Trimming took 3 bases from V and 6 from J, leaving 14 bases between them. The CDR3 loop spans 14 amino acids. Germline-derived CDR1 and CDR2 are SGHVS and FQNEAQ. CDR3 protein: CASSFRQGGDGYTF. CDR3 coding DNA: TGTGCCAGCAGCTTTCGGCAGGGCGGGGATGGCTACACCTTC.

This chain uses TRBV19 with TRBJ1-4; TRBD1 agrees at 7 bases. V was clipped by 3 bases and J by 2 bases; unmatched bases: 3. CDR3 length: 15 amino acids. Germline V lookup: CDR1 LNHDA, CDR2 SQIVND (reference sequence). The CDR3 DNA reads TGTGCCAGTAGTATGGGGACAGCGACTAATGAAAAACTGTTTTTT. Its translation: CASSMGTATNEKLFF. Drawing the rest from reference TRBV19 and TRBJ1-4, the complete variable domain is DGGITQSPKYLFRKEGQNVTLSCEQNLNHDAMYWYRQDPGQGLRLIYYSQIVNDFQKGDIAEGYSVSREKKESFPLTVTSAQKNPTAFYLCASSMGTATNEKLFFGSGTQLSVL.

The V call is TRBV29-1, the J call TRBJ1-4, with 9 bases identical to TRBD1. J gave up 8 bases and V 7 bases, and 5 bases lay outside the gene matches. This CDR3 region has 12 residues. Germline CDR1 SQVTM, CDR2 ANQGSEA. DNA of the CDR3: TGCAGCGCGGGACAGGGCCCGGAAAAACTGTTTTTT. Translated: CSAGQGPEKLFF.

The chain employs TRBV27 and TRBJ2-1, with TRBD2 matching over 7 bases. This CDR3 is 15 amino acids long. CDR1 MNHEY and CDR2 SMNVEV come from the germline V gene (reference sequence). The ends lost 7 bases at V and 2 bases at J; junction bases unmatched: 8. CDR3 amino acids: CASTTGGSTYNEQFF. The CDR3 bases are TGTGCCAGCACCACTGGCGGGAGTACCTACAATGAGCAGTTCTTC.

J is TRBJ2-7 and V is TRBV28, with 13 bases lining up with TRBD2. This CDR3 has 15 residues. V gave up 6 bases and J gave up 4 bases; unmatched junction bases: 6. The germline CDR1 and CDR2 sequences are MDHEN and SYDVKM. The CDR3 DNA follows: TGTGCCAGCAGCTTAGGACTAGCGGGAGCATACGAGCAGTACTTC. Translating it yields CASSLGLAGAYEQYF.

The CDR3 loop is CASSPYTSDEQFF. For the CDR3, the DNA is TGTGCCAGCAGCCCATATACGAGCGATGAGCAGTTCTTC. The chain links TRBV14 to TRBJ2-1; the D is unclear. There are 13 residues in the CDR3. The germline gives CDR1 SGHDN, CDR2 FVKESK. The ends were cut back, 4 bases at V and 8 bases at J, with 12 bases in the middle.

The chain has TRBV9 and TRBJ2-3, with 7 bases matching TRBD2. The CDR3 contains 17 residues. The V segment lost 3 bases and the J segment 2 bases; nucleotides outside the gene matches: 12. CDR1 is SGDLS, CDR2 YYNGEE, per germline. As DNA, the CDR3 is TGTGCCAGCAGCGCCCGATCTGGGACTAACCCCACAGATACGCAGTATTTT. Its translation is CASSARSGTNPTDTQYF.

The gene calls are TRBV18 and TRBJ1-4, with no clear D. V was shortened by 4 bases and J by 0 bases, with 15 bases between the two germline ends. The CDR3 is 17 residues long. Germline CDR1 is KGHSH and CDR2 is LQKENI. CDR3 nucleotide sequence: TGTGCCAGCTCACAGTTTGCGGCAGCTTCAACTAATGAAAAACTGTTTTTT. It translates to CASSQFAAASTNEKLFF.